This T cell receptor beta chain was sequenced in a study of cytomegalovirus exposure and HLA in healthy donors. General study points: Per published reports, the classifier diagnosed cytomegalovirus status with high specificity and sensitivity. Sequences of the TCR beta chain were said to predict the HLA-A and HLA-B alleles of most subjects accurately.

CDR1 SEHNR and CDR2 FQNEAQ come from the germline V gene (reference sequence). This CDR3 region has 15 residues. To note about this clone: The target antigen is unknown.

PCR employed 60 Vbeta and 13 Jbeta primers. Profiled with immunoSEQ multiplex PCR; TCRdb holds only in-frame clones, not every one. The sample includes roughly 96,000 clones, around 74% of them seen just once. This rearrangement joins TRBV7-9 to TRBJ2-5, with 10 positions matching TRBD2. The end of the DNA fits TRBJ2-7 better, so the J call may be wrong. The clonotype originates from a woman aged 70 to 79 in good health and CMV-seropositive. Specimen: PBMCs. DNA for the CDR3: TGTGCCAGCAGCTTAGAGCTAGCGGGGGCCCACGAGCAGTACTTC. Amino acids: CASSLELAGAHEQYF.